The 22 T cell receptor beta chains reported below all come from one sample, sequenced in a study of PD-1 blockade in classical Hodgkin lymphoma. Profiled with immunoSEQ multiplex PCR; TCRdb holds only in-frame clones, not every one. The sample holds about 75,000 clones; about 93% are singletons and the top ten take roughly 8%. No patient escaped relapse after autologous stem cell transplantation, and brentuximab vedotin exposure varied. Specimen: peripheral blood mononuclear cells (PBMCs), collected at baseline. The origin of the receptors is a human donor with classical Hodgkin lymphoma.

The chain joins TRBV5-1 to TRBJ1-1, with D uncertain. This CDR3 has 12 residues. The germline V and J ends were trimmed by 0 bases and 7 bases, with 7 bases remaining between them. The germline CDR1 and CDR2 sequences are SGHRS and YFSETQ. The chain's CDR3 is CASSLGRVEAFF. Written as DNA, the CDR3 is TGCGCCAGCAGCTTGGGAAGGGTTGAAGCTTTCTTT.

This sequence joins TRBV9 and TRBJ2-7; 12 positions agree with TRBD1. V shed 4 bases and J 4 bases; nucleotides not matched to a gene: 9. The CDR3 contains 16 residues. The germline V gene encodes CDR1 SGDLS and CDR2 YYNGEE. Here the CDR3 reads CASSLQGQGARYEQYF. DNA for the CDR3: TGTGCCAGCAGCCTCCAGGGACAGGGGGCGAGGTACGAGCAGTACTTC.

This sequence joins TRBV19 and TRBJ2-1, with 8 nucleotides matching TRBD2. Germline V lookup: CDR1 LNHDA, CDR2 SQIVND (reference sequence). The ends lost 7 bases at V and 9 bases at J; junction bases unmatched: 11. The CDR3 sequence is 14 residues long. The CDR3 DNA follows: TGTGCCAGTAATCGCGGCCTAGCGGGTGGTGAGCAGTTCTTC. Protein product: CASNRGLAGGEQFF.

V gene TRBV7-6 combines with J gene TRBJ2-7, with 9 bases fitting TRBD2. The CDR3 totals 16 residues. Germline CDR1 is SGHVS and CDR2 is FNYEAQ. Trimming cost V 1 base and J 5 bases; bases outside gene matches: 9. The CDR3 protein is CASSLVSSGTVHEQYF. CDR3 in DNA: TGTGCCAGCAGCTTAGTCTCTAGCGGGACCGTCCACGAGCAGTACTTC.

This clone appeared a single time. This chain connects TRBV5-1 to TRBJ2-3, with D perhaps TRBD1 (7 bases). Trimming stripped 8 bases from V and 5 bases from J, with 12 bases between. The CDR3 has 12 residues. The germline V gene has CDR1 SGHRS and CDR2 YFSETQ. In DNA form, the CDR3 reads TGCGCCAGTAGTCAGGGGGGAGATACGCAGTATTTT. Protein: CASSQGGDTQYF.

This chain joins TRBV27 and TRBJ1-1; 7 nucleotides line up with TRBD1. Germline V gene lookup returns CDR1 MNHEY and CDR2 SMNVEV (reference sequence). V gave up 6 bases and J gave up 3 bases; unmatched junction bases: 10. The CDR3 has 15 residues. The CDR3 DNA reads TGTGCCAGCAGCAAAGGGGCAGGGGGGGACACTGAAGCTTTCTTT. Translating gives CASSKGAGGDTEAFF.

J is TRBJ2-7 and V is TRBV5-4; TRBD2 aligns across 10 bases. The germline gives CDR1 SGHNT, CDR2 YYREEE (reference sequence). This CDR3 is built from 17 residues. The junction had 12 bases not matched to a gene; V was cut back by 0 bases and J by 6 bases. The CDR3 is CASSLGASGGSPSEQYF. CDR3 coding DNA: TGTGCCAGCAGCTTGGGCGCTAGCGGGGGTAGCCCCTCCGAGCAGTACTTC.

This rearrangement joins TRBV5-1 to TRBJ1-6, with D possibly being TRBD1 (5 bases). The V gene's germline CDR1 is SGHRS and CDR2 YFSETQ. The V gene lost 0 bases and the J gene lost 7 bases, with 8 bases spanning the gap. There are 14 residues in the CDR3. This CDR3 is CASSLAGLNSPLHF. The CDR3 bases are TGCGCCAGCAGCTTGGCGGGACTCAATTCACCCCTCCACTTT.

The V call is TRBV12-1, the J call TRBJ1-5. TRBV12-1 corresponds to a pseudogene. This CDR3 is built from 17 residues. The CDR3 here is CASSFATPGRRSQPQHF. CDR3 in DNA: TGTGCCAGCAGCTTTGCGACCCCGGGACGGAGGAGTCAGCCCCAGCATTTT.

V usage is TRBV7-9 and J usage is TRBJ1-3; D call uncertain. Germline assignment: CDR1 SEHNR and CDR2 FQNEAQ (reference sequence). The CDR3 is 12 residues long. V was trimmed by 5 bases and J by 3 bases, leaving 5 bases between them. The CDR3: CASSLNGNTIYF. The CDR3 nucleotides are TGTGCCAGCAGCCTAAATGGAAACACCATATATTTT. Using reference TRBV7-9 and TRBJ1-3 for the parts outside the CDR3, the full variable domain is DTGVSQNPRHKITKRGQNVTFRCDPISEHNRLYWYRQTLGQGPEFLTYFQNEAQLEKSRLLSDRFSAERPKGSFSTLEIQRTEQGDSAMYLCASSLNGNTIYFGEGSWLTVV.

The chain is built from TRBV12-5 and TRBJ2-7; tentative D call: TRBD1 (6 bases). The CDR3 is made up of 14 amino acids. V lost 1 base and J 2 bases, leaving 9 bases between the germline ends. The germline gives CDR1 LGHNT, CDR2 FRNRAP. This chain's CDR3 is CASGLGAGAYEQYF. The CDR3 DNA is TGTGCTAGTGGTTTGGGGGCAGGGGCCTACGAGCAGTACTTC.

This clone has just a few counts. The chain employs TRBV27 and TRBJ2-7, with TRBD2 identical over 10 bases. From germline, CDR1 is MNHEY and CDR2 SMNVEV (reference sequence). V lost 6 bases, J lost 0 bases, and 8 bases stayed unmatched. This CDR3 contains 16 residues. In DNA form, the CDR3 reads TGTGCCAGCAGGCGAGGACTAGCGGAGGCCTCCTACGAGCAGTACTTC. Protein: CASRRGLAEASYEQYF.

The J gene is TRBJ2-2, the V gene TRBV15; TRBD2 agrees at 12 bases. CDR1 LNHNV and CDR2 YYDKDF come from the germline V gene (reference sequence). The CDR3 is 17 amino acids. J was trimmed by 2 bases and V by 0 bases; bases with no gene match: 1. The CDR3: CATSREGLAGNTGELFF. The CDR3 nucleotides are TGTGCCACCAGCAGAGAGGGACTAGCGGGTAACACCGGGGAGCTGTTTTTT.

The CDR3 region has the DNA TGTGCCAGCAGCTTGATGACTAGCGGGGGGGCCTCTTCCTACGAGCAGTACTTC. Its translation: CASSLMTSGGASSYEQYF. The chain carries TRBV5-6 and TRBJ2-7; TRBD2 matches at 14 bases. This CDR3 has 18 amino acids. CDR1 and CDR2 (germline): SGHDT, YYEEEE. The V and J ends lost 1 base and 1 base, in that order; junction bases with no gene match: 7.

This chain links TRBV10-3 with TRBJ2-7; 11 nucleotides match TRBD2. The V segment lost 6 bases and the J segment 3 bases; nucleotides outside the gene matches: 7. The germline V gene encodes CDR1 ENHRY and CDR2 SYGVKD. This CDR3 spans 15 amino acids. In nucleotides, the CDR3 is TGTGCCATCAGACGGGAAGGGACTAGCGGCTACGAGCAGTACTTC. Translated, it gives CAIRREGTSGYEQYF.

The gene calls are TRBV29-1 and TRBJ2-7; 7 nucleotides align to TRBD2. CDR3 length equals 13 residues. Germline CDR1 SQVTM, CDR2 ANQGSEA. V lost 4 bases, J lost 2 bases, and 5 bases stayed unmatched. The CDR3 is CSVAWGGTYEQYF. The CDR3 DNA is TGCAGCGTTGCTTGGGGGGGGACCTACGAGCAGTACTTC.

V usage is TRBV9 and J usage is TRBJ1-1; no clear D gene. Germline CDR1 reads SGDLS; CDR2 reads YYNGEE. The V end lost 0 bases, the J end lost 1 base, and 16 bases lay between the germline ends. The CDR3 totals 17 residues. The CDR3 coding sequence is TGTGCCAGCAGCGTAGAAGCGACCCTATGGGAGAACACTGAAGCTTTCTTT. Translating gives CASSVEATLWENTEAFF.

The chain joins TRBV4-2 to TRBJ2-1, with 14 bases that match TRBD2. The CDR3 has 18 residues. Germline V lookup: CDR1 LGHNA, CDR2 YNFKEQ. V lost 5 bases, J lost 4 bases, and 10 bases stayed unmatched. The CDR3 nucleotides read TGTGCCAGCAGCTATGGACTAGCGGGAGGACTGCCGTACAATGAGCAGTTCTTC. Amino acid sequence: CASSYGLAGGLPYNEQFF.

The sample holds one count of this clone. This chain uses TRBV9 with TRBJ2-7, with D unresolved. Germline V gene data show CDR1 as SGDLS and CDR2 as YYNGEE. The CDR3 has 14 residues. Trimming cost V 4 bases and J 0 bases, with 11 bases left between them. CDR3 region: CASSPSGSSYEQYF. Written as DNA, the CDR3 is TGTGCCAGCAGCCCCTCGGGCAGCTCCTACGAGCAGTACTTC.

This chain joins TRBV7-8 and TRBJ2-2, with TRBD1 matching 8 bases. From germline, CDR1 is SGHVS and CDR2 FQNEAQ. V shed 2 bases and J 6 bases; nucleotides not matched to a gene: 5. This CDR3 region has 15 residues. The CDR3, as DNA: TGTGCCAGCAGCTTAACGACAGGGGACGCCGGGGAGCTGTTTTTT. Amino acid sequence: CASSLTTGDAGELFF. The full variable domain, in which reference TRBV7-8 and TRBJ2-2 provide the parts outside the CDR3, is GAGVSQSPRYKVAKRGQDVALRCDPISGHVSLFWYQQALGQGPEFLTYFQNEAQLDKSGLPSDRFFAERPEGSVSTLKIQRTQQEDSAVYLCASSLTTGDAGELFFGEGSRLTVL.

The rearrangement joins TRBV6-5 to TRBJ2-5, with D hard to call. The CDR3 covers 16 residues. Per germline, CDR1 MNHEY and CDR2 SVGAGI. V was pared by 0 bases and J by 2 bases, with 13 bases between. The CDR3 DNA is TGTGCCAGCAGTTACTCAGCAGACCAGCGACAAGAGACCCAGTACTTC. Residues: CASSYSADQRQETQYF.

The chain uses TRBV5-1 and TRBJ2-3; 7 bases match TRBD2. The V and J ends lost 6 bases and 0 bases, in that order; junction bases with no gene match: 4. Germline values: CDR1 SGHRS, CDR2 YFSETQ. This CDR3 comprises 14 residues. The CDR3 is CASTQTSSTDTQYF. CDR3 sequence (DNA): TGCGCCAGCACCCAGACTAGCAGCACAGATACGCAGTATTTT.